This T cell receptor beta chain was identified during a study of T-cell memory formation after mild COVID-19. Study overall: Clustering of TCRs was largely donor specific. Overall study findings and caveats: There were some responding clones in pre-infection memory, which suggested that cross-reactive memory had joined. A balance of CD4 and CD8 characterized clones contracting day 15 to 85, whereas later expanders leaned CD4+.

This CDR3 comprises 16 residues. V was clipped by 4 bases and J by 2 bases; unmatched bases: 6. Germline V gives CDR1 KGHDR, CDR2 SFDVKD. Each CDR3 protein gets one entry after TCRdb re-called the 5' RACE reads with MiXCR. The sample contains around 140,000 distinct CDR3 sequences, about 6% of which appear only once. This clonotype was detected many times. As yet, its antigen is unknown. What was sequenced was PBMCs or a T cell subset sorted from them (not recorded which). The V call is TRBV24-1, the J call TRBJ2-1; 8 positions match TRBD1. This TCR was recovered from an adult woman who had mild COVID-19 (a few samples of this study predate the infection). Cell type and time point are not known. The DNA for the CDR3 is TGTGCCACCAGTGACCCTGACAGGGGCCCCTACAATGAGCAGTTCTTC. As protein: CATSDPDRGPYNEQFF.